This TCR beta chain was observed in a study of T cell changes during pregnancy in multiple sclerosis. Data came from immunoSEQ multiplex PCR; TCRdb stores just in-frame clones and leaves some out. The profile covers tens of thousands of clones, with about nine tenths appearing a single time and around 0.57% taken by the ten largest. Sample: CD4+ T cells from peripheral blood mononuclear cells, taken in the first trimester of pregnancy. This TCR was sampled from a female donor with multiple sclerosis, enrolled in a pregnancy study.

The CDR3 here is CASSLGGASTEAFF. The CDR3 coding sequence is TGCGCCAGCAGCTTGGGCGGGGCTAGCACTGAAGCTTTCTTT. The chain employs TRBV5-1 and TRBJ1-1, with D perhaps TRBD1 (5 bases). The length of the CDR3 is 14 residues. The germline CDR1 and CDR2 sequences are SGHRS and YFSETQ. V was cut by 0 bases and J by 4 bases, with 10 bases left in between.